These T cell receptor beta chains were read from a single sample in a study of cytomegalovirus exposure and HLA in healthy donors. The method was immunoSEQ multiplex PCR; TCRdb's version includes in-frame clones alone and lacks a portion of them. The top ten hold 7% to 7.5% of the sample, which has about 160,000 clones, around 72% seen once. Sequenced: PBMCs. Receptors were obtained from a man between 35 and 55 years old in good health and CMV-seropositive. CDR3s include the opening cysteine and the closing phenylalanine or tryptophan.

v_call	j_call	cdr3_aa
TRBV30	TRBJ2-2	CAWSKGQGYAGELFF
TRBV30	TRBJ2-5	CAWRGTGQETQYF
TRBV14	TRBJ1-6	CASSQVGLGGGSPLHF
TRBV6-1	TRBJ2-3	CASSEGAGFSTDTQYF
TRBV19	TRBJ2-7	CASSPRPLVEQYF
TRBV6-6	TRBJ2-2	CASSYGDSPTGELFF
TRBV2	TRBJ1-1	CARQQGGNTEAFF
TRBV2	TRBJ1-1	CASRERWQGEDTEAFF
TRBV15	TRBJ1-1	CATSRTPTGAIAEAFF
TRBV30	TRBJ1-5	CASRQGSQPQHF
TRBV7-8	TRBJ1-2	CASSLRRTGGYGYTF
TRBV29-1	TRBJ1-1	CSVEKGAKTEAFF
TRBV27	TRBJ2-5	CASSPPVGTQYF
TRBV21-1	TRBJ2-2	CASSLAGTSGGADTGELFF
TRBV6-5	TRBJ1-5	CASSYSYNQPQHF
TRBV6-5	TRBJ1-1	CASSKHRDKGAEAFF
TRBV19	TRBJ1-1	CASSSRTGRLRGEAFF
TRBV7-2	NA	CASSLPLTGSYEQYF
TRBV30	TRBJ1-1	CAWSVRTGLNTEAFF
TRBV5-4	TRBJ2-1	CASSQEWAGGNEQFF
TRBV5-4	TRBJ1-2	CASSLADRERGYTF
TRBV7-2	TRBJ1-2	CASSLGQGLGYTF
TRBV9	TRBJ2-3	CASSVGHISTDTQYF
TRBV7-9	TRBJ1-1	CASSPHNTEAFF
TRBV7-2	TRBJ1-1	CASSTRWGTSRVF
TRBV7-8	TRBJ2-7	CASSFDRGLAEQYF
TRBV7-2	TRBJ2-2	CASRGHPNTGELFF
TRBV9	TRBJ2-5	CASSVVASGSETQYF
TRBV5-1	TRBJ2-7	CASSLARGQEPYEQYF
TRBV7-2	TRBJ2-2	CASSLASGGATGELFF
TRBV19	TRBJ1-3	CASSPDRSSGNTIYF
TRBV7-9	TRBJ1-3	CASSLAGVGNTIYF
TRBV19	TRBJ1-4	CASSIGGAAANEKLFF
TRBV7-9	TRBJ2-5	CASSPGTAQETQYF
TRBV7-8	NA	CASSVTGIYEQYF
TRBV15	TRBJ2-2	CATGRPLVGGELLF
TRBV11-3	TRBJ1-1	CASSPDSGTEAFF
TRBV5-6	TRBJ2-1	CASSFGTSGVNNEQFF
TRBV19	TRBJ1-5	CASSFEGIFSNQPQHF
TRBV7-8	TRBJ2-7	CASSPTGVGYEQYF
TRBV19	TRBJ1-3	CASTTPGLGNTIYF
TRBV2	TRBJ1-2	CASSAGRAGYTF
TRBV4-1	TRBJ1-6	CASSHTGTVFSYNSPLHF
TRBV6-5	TRBJ1-6	CASSVQGSGNSPLHF
TRBV7-2	TRBJ1-5	CASSPDRGNQPQHF
TRBV5-1	TRBJ2-5	CASSSPGTAVGLAQYF
TRBV5-6	TRBJ1-6	CASNYRVGNSPLHF
TRBV5-4	TRBJ2-5	CASSLVSPEGTQYF
TRBV10-3	NA	CAIRLGQGAINEQYF
TRBV5-6	TRBJ2-7	CASSPMGQNFYEQYF